This TCR beta chain was retrieved from a study of blood T cell repertoires in COVID-19. The method was immunoSEQ multiplex PCR; TCRdb's version includes in-frame clones alone and lacks a portion of them. The sample records under 300,000 clones, roughly 88% being singletons. From germline, CDR1 is MNHEY and CDR2 SVGAGI. Trimming took off 2 bases at V and 4 bases at J, with 6 bases between the two ends. The CDR3 is 14 residues long. Material: peripheral blood. V and J are TRBV6-5 and TRBJ1-6; weak D call: TRBD1 (5 bases). This TCR derives from a woman between 35 and 50 years old who had recovered from COVID-19. CDR3 sequence (DNA): TGTGCCAGCAGTTACCAGGGTTATAATTCACCCCTCCACTTT. As protein: CASSYQGYNSPLHF.